These 21 T cell receptor beta chains were sequenced from one sample in a study of graft-versus-host responses after intestinal transplantation. Clones were sequenced by immunoSEQ multiplex PCR, and TCRdb holds only the in-frame ones, with some missing. The profile covers about 40,000 clones, with about 90% appearing a single time and around 2.5% taken by the ten largest. The specimen comprised PBMCs, sampled around 320 days after intestinal transplant. Receptors originate from a human patient who received an intestinal transplant, so some T cells may come from the graft donor.

The rearrangement links TRBV29-1 to TRBJ2-7, with D unresolved. Germline CDR1 SQVTM, CDR2 ANQGSEA. CDR3 length: 12 amino acids. V was cut by 7 bases and J by 1 base, with 11 bases left in between. The CDR3 sequence: CSARTDSYEQYF. As DNA, the CDR3 is TGCAGCGCCAGGACGGATTCCTACGAGCAGTACTTC.

This sequence joins TRBV7-3 and TRBJ2-1; tentative D call: TRBD2 (6 bases). V was shortened by 5 bases and J by 4 bases, with 15 bases between the two germline ends. This CDR3 has 15 residues. Germline V gene data show CDR1 as SGHTA and CDR2 as FQGTGA. The CDR3 reads CASSPGGGLYNEQFF. The DNA of the CDR3 is TGTGCCAGCAGCCCCGGAGGAGGGTTGTACAATGAGCAGTTCTTC.

Only one count was recorded for this clone. V usage is TRBV4-1 and J usage is TRBJ2-2; TRBD2 matches at 15 bases. The CDR3 loop spans 18 amino acids. The V gene end was trimmed by 0 bases and the J gene end by 7 bases; junction bases not matched to a gene: 6. Germline loops: CDR1 MGHRA, CDR2 YSYEKL. CDR3 sequence reads: CASSQEGLAGGRGGELFF. The CDR3 DNA follows: TGCGCCAGCAGCCAAGAAGGACTAGCGGGGGGGCGTGGCGGGGAGCTGTTTTTT.

Only one count was recorded for this clone. The chain couples TRBV2 to TRBJ1-1; the D is unclear. Germline CDR1 and CDR2: SNHLY and FYNNEI. CDR3 length: 14 residues. V was shortened by 1 base and J by 2 bases, with 8 bases between the two germline ends. The CDR3 spells CASSEVAINTEAFF. The CDR3, as DNA: TGTGCCAGCAGTGAAGTCGCGATTAACACTGAAGCTTTCTTT.

V gene TRBV6-1 combines with J gene TRBJ1-2; D uncertain. Trimming left V 3 bases short and J 11 bases short, with 13 bases between. The CDR3 contains 12 residues. Germline V gene sequence: CDR1 MNHNS, CDR2 SASEGT. This CDR3 is CASSEPGEGYTF. CDR3 DNA sequence: TGTGCCAGCAGTGAGCCCGGCGAGGGATACACCTTC.

The chain is built from TRBV5-1 and TRBJ2-1; 9 bases are a match to TRBD1. Looked up from germline, CDR1 is SGHRS and CDR2 is YFSETQ. There are 15 residues in the CDR3. J lost 3 bases, V lost 3 bases, and 4 bases had no gene match. The chain's CDR3 is CASSSRGQGYNEQFF. The CDR3 bases are TGCGCCAGCAGCTCGAGGGGACAGGGCTACAATGAGCAGTTCTTC.

The V call is TRBV6-1, the J call TRBJ1-6; D gene uncertain. CDR1 and CDR2 (germline): MNHNS, SASEGT. The CDR3 loop spans 14 amino acids. Trimming removed 3 bases at V and 8 bases at J, with 11 bases between. In DNA, the CDR3 is TGTGCCAGCAGTGACCCACAGCAGCATTCACCCCTCCACTTT. This sequence encodes CASSDPQQHSPLHF.

The chain uses TRBV7-3 and TRBJ2-5; 7 positions agree with TRBD1. With V trimmed by 5 bases and J by 4 bases, 4 bases remained unmatched. The CDR3 extends over 13 amino acids. Germline CDR1 SGHTA, CDR2 FQGTGA. The CDR3 nucleotides are TGTGCCAGCAGCAACAGGGGCGGAGAGACCCAGTACTTC. Amino acids: CASSNRGGETQYF.

This chain uses TRBV10-2 with TRBJ2-1; no clear D. This CDR3 contains 12 residues. Trimming removed 6 bases from V and 4 bases from J, with 7 bases in between. Germline assignment: CDR1 WSHSY and CDR2 SAAADI. CDR3 in amino acids: CASRGPYNEQFF. The CDR3 coding sequence is TGCGCCAGCAGAGGACCTTACAATGAGCAGTTCTTC.

This chain joins TRBV11-2 and TRBJ1-2, with D hard to call. V shed 8 bases and J shed 1 base, with 8 bases lying between them. Germline CDR1 and CDR2: SGHAT and FQNNGV. CDR3 length equals 12 residues. CDR3 nucleotide sequence: TGTGCCAGCGAACAGCTTAACTATGGCTACACCTTC. Encoded protein: CASEQLNYGYTF.

This clone was seen only a few times. This rearrangement joins TRBV6-1 to TRBJ2-1, with TRBD2 matching over 11 bases. The CDR3 covers 15 residues. Trimming at V came to 2 bases and at J to 6 bases, leaving 3 bases not matched to a gene. The germline CDR1 and CDR2 sequences are MNHNS and SASEGT. The CDR3 nucleotides read TGTGCCAGCAGTGAATTTAGCGGGGGGGCCAATGAGCAGTTCTTC. This gives the protein CASSEFSGGANEQFF.

The gene calls are TRBV25-1 and TRBJ1-2; 8 bases match TRBD1. Trimming at V came to 5 bases and at J to 4 bases, leaving 9 bases not matched to a gene. The CDR3 contains 15 residues. CDR1 MGHDK and CDR2 SYGVNS come from the germline V gene. The CDR3: CASSPLQTGAYGYTF. The CDR3 DNA reads TGTGCCAGCAGTCCTCTCCAGACAGGGGCCTATGGCTACACCTTC.

The chain has TRBV2 and TRBJ2-7; D is uncertain. CDR1 is SNHLY and CDR2 is FYNNEI in the germline V gene. Trimming pared 7 bases from V and 6 bases from J, leaving 10 bases between. The CDR3 is 11 amino acids. The CDR3 reads CASTPGPEQYF. CDR3 coding DNA: TGTGCCAGCACCCCCGGACCCGAGCAGTACTTC.

The chain has TRBV12-5 and TRBJ2-1; D possibly corresponds to TRBD2 (7 bases). V dropped 5 bases and J dropped 9 bases, with 14 bases sitting between them. The CDR3 consists of 13 residues. Germline lookup yields CDR1 LGHNT and CDR2 FRNRAP. CDR3 protein: CASGPGGGAEQFF. In DNA, the CDR3 is TGTGCTAGTGGTCCGGGGGGCGGGGCTGAGCAGTTCTTC. Drawing the rest from reference TRBV12-5 and TRBJ2-1, the complete variable domain is DARVTQTPRHKVTEMGQEVTMRCQPILGHNTVFWYRQTMMQGLELLAYFRNRAPLDDSGMPKDRFSAEMPDATLATLKIQPSEPRDSAVYFCASGPGGGAEQFFGPGTRLTVL.

This chain links TRBV2 with TRBJ2-2; D might be TRBD1 (6 bases). CDR1 is SNHLY and CDR2 is FYNNEI in the germline V gene. CDR3 size: 15 residues. Trimming left V 7 bases short and J 7 bases short, with 19 bases between. The CDR3 DNA follows: TGTGCCAGCACCCGGGGCAGGGGCGCCGACGGGGAGCTGTTTTTT. Its translation: CASTRGRGADGELFF.

The chain has TRBV11-2 and TRBJ2-7, with 7 bases identical to TRBD1. Trimming at V came to 0 bases and at J to 2 bases, leaving 4 bases not matched to a gene. The V gene's germline CDR1 is SGHAT and CDR2 FQNNGV. The CDR3 totals 15 residues. CDR3 bases: TGTGCCAGCAGCTTAGAGACCGGGACAGCCTACGAGCAGTACTTC. It is translated as CASSLETGTAYEQYF.

This clone appeared a single time. V gene TRBV5-4 combines with J gene TRBJ2-7; D not resolved. Per germline, CDR1 SGHNT and CDR2 YYREEE (reference sequence). The V end was cut by 1 base, the J end by 6 bases, with 8 bases between. The CDR3 runs to 12 residues. The CDR3 sequence: CASSLRWGEQYF. The CDR3 nucleotides read TGTGCCAGCAGCTTGAGATGGGGCGAGCAGTACTTC.

The chain couples TRBV11-2 to TRBJ2-1; 9 positions match TRBD1. Germline V gene data show CDR1 as SGHAT and CDR2 as FQNNGV. V lost 5 bases to trimming and J lost 6 bases; unmatched junction nucleotides: 11. CDR3 size: 16 residues. In DNA form, the CDR3 reads TGTGCCAGCAGCCACTACGCTGAGACAGGGGGCAATGAGCAGTTCTTC. This sequence encodes CASSHYAETGGNEQFF.

The V call is TRBV7-2, the J call TRBJ1-6, with D perhaps matching TRBD1 (6 bases). The CDR3 length is 15 residues. The V end lost 6 bases, the J end lost 0 bases, and 9 bases lay between the germline ends. Germline-derived CDR1 and CDR2 are SGHTA and FQGNSA. The CDR3 DNA follows: TGTGCCAGCAGACTGGACAGCTCCTATAATTCACCCCTCCACTTT. Translation gives CASRLDSSYNSPLHF. The variable domain in full, with the rest retrieved from reference TRBV7-2 and TRBJ1-6, is GAGVSQSPSNKVTEKGKDVELRCDPISGHTALYWYRQSLGQGLEFLIYFQGNSAPDKSGLPSDRFSAERTGGSVSTLTIQRTQQEDSAVYLCASRLDSSYNSPLHFGNGTRLTVT.

This chain links TRBV10-3 with TRBJ2-5; D uncertain. V was clipped by 7 bases and J by 4 bases, with 13 bases between them. Germline values: CDR1 ENHRY, CDR2 SYGVKD. This CDR3 is built from 13 residues. CDR3 protein: CAITTDPLETQYF. CDR3 sequence (DNA): TGTGCCATCACCACGGACCCTTTAGAGACCCAGTACTTC.

The chain employs TRBV18 and TRBJ1-4, with D possibly matching TRBD1 (5 bases). Germline values: CDR1 KGHSH, CDR2 LQKENI. The CDR3 length is 15 residues. With 1 base removed from V and 2 bases from J, the gap between germline ends came to 8 bases. CDR3 in DNA: TGTGCCAGCTCACCACGAGAGGGGACTAATGAAAAACTGTTTTTT. Encoded protein: CASSPREGTNEKLFF. The whole variable domain, remainder taken from reference TRBV18 and TRBJ1-4, is NAGVMQNPRHLVRRRGQEARLRCSPMKGHSHVYWYRQLPEEGLKFMVYLQKENIIDESGMPKERFSAEFPKEGPSILRIQQVVRGDSAAYFCASSPREGTNEKLFFGSGTQLSVL.